The 14 T cell receptor beta chains listed next were all sequenced from one sample in a study of blood T cell repertoires in COVID-19. The repertoire was sequenced with immunoSEQ multiplex PCR; TCRdb's copy has only in-frame clones and lacks some. The data hold 310,000 or so clones, with about nine tenths observed a single time. Sequencing was performed on peripheral blood. These receptors originate from a woman aged 30 to 39 with COVID-19, enrolled during active disease.

The chain is built from TRBV6-6 and TRBJ2-1, with TRBD2 identical over 8 bases. This CDR3 comprises 17 residues. The germline gives CDR1 MNHNY, CDR2 SVGAGI (reference sequence). Losses at the gene ends were 5 bases for V and 6 bases for J; bases not matched to a gene: 15. CDR3 nucleotides: TGTGCCAGCAGTCGTCGAGTGGGAGCGGGAGTATCCAATGAGCAGTTCTTC. It is translated as CASSRRVGAGVSNEQFF.

This clone was found once. The chain joins TRBV10-3 to TRBJ1-3; D possibly corresponds to TRBD1 (5 bases). The germline gives CDR1 ENHRY, CDR2 SYGVKD. The CDR3 runs 16 residues. V was shortened by 0 bases and J by 1 base, with 10 bases between the two germline ends. The CDR3 nucleotides read TGTGCCATCAGTGAGTCCCGGGACTTTTCTGGAAACACCATATATTTT. Protein: CAISESRDFSGNTIYF.

This sequence joins TRBV11-2 and TRBJ2-2; D possibly corresponds to TRBD1 (5 bases). The CDR3 extends over 15 amino acids. Germline assignment: CDR1 SGHAT and CDR2 FQNNGV. The V end lost 7 bases, the J end lost 4 bases, and 16 bases lay between the germline ends. CDR3 DNA sequence: TGTGCCAGCATAGAAGGGGTTGAAGGCACCGGGGAGCTGTTTTTT. Protein product: CASIEGVEGTGELFF.

The V gene is TRBV6-5, the J gene TRBJ2-1; D possibly corresponds to TRBD2 (6 bases). V was clipped by 8 bases and J by 0 bases, with 14 bases between them. There are 15 residues in the CDR3. The germline CDR1 and CDR2 sequences are MNHEY and SVGAGI. The CDR3 region is CASGSYGSSYNEQFF. CDR3 bases: TGTGCCAGCGGTTCGTACGGGAGCTCCTACAATGAGCAGTTCTTC.

The chain combines TRBV2 with TRBJ2-1, with D perhaps TRBD2 (5 bases). Germline V gene sequence: CDR1 SNHLY, CDR2 FYNNEI. Trimming took 6 bases from V and 14 from J, leaving 17 bases between them. The CDR3 covers 12 residues. CDR3 sequence: CASSDGPGVKFF. CDR3 nucleotides: TGTGCCAGCAGCGATGGACCCGGGGTGAAGTTCTTC.

V and J are TRBV27 and TRBJ2-1, with 7 bases identical to TRBD2. Germline loops: CDR1 MNHEY, CDR2 SMNVEV (reference sequence). CDR3 length equals 14 residues. V was pared by 7 bases and J by 0 bases, with 3 bases of the junction left unmatched. CDR3 sequence (DNA): TGTGCCAGCACCGGCGGGAGCTCCTACAATGAGCAGTTCTTC. Translating it yields CASTGGSSYNEQFF.

The rearrangement links TRBV14 to TRBJ2-2; a possible D gene is TRBD1 (5 bases). Trimming stripped 1 base from V and 5 bases from J, with 17 bases between. CDR3 length equals 17 residues. Germline V gene data show CDR1 as SGHDN and CDR2 as FVKESK. This CDR3 reads CASSQVRWQGGTGELFF. The CDR3, as DNA: TGTGCCAGCAGCCAAGTTCGTTGGCAGGGTGGAACCGGGGAGCTGTTTTTT.

This clone has more than one count but fewer than ten. This chain links TRBV28 with TRBJ2-2; D gene ambiguous. The germline V gene encodes CDR1 MDHEN and CDR2 SYDVKM. CDR3 length: 13 amino acids. The V and J ends lost 4 bases and 0 bases respectively, with 3 bases between them. The CDR3 DNA reads as TGTGCCAGCAGTTCCGCGAACACCGGGGAGCTGTTTTTT. Its translation is CASSSANTGELFF.

The rearrangement joins TRBV5-1 to TRBJ2-3; D is possibly TRBD1 (6 bases). Germline CDR1 is SGHRS and CDR2 is YFSETQ. The V gene lost 2 bases and the J gene lost 0 bases, with 7 bases spanning the gap. CDR3 length: 14 residues. CDR3 protein: CASSFGQSTDTQYF. The CDR3 DNA reads as TGCGCCAGCAGCTTCGGACAGAGCACAGATACGCAGTATTTT.

V gene TRBV5-8 combines with J gene TRBJ2-7; perhaps TRBD2 as D (6 bases). This CDR3 is built from 13 residues. The germline gives CDR1 SGHTS, CDR2 YDEGEE. The germline V and J ends were trimmed by 0 bases and 7 bases, with 11 bases remaining between them. CDR3 in amino acids: CASSLEAGREQYF. CDR3 DNA: TGTGCCAGCAGCTTGGAGGCAGGGAGGGAGCAGTACTTC.

V usage is TRBV5-6 and J usage is TRBJ2-3; a weak D match, TRBD2 (5 bases). Between the trimmed V and J ends, which lost 1 base and 5 bases, there was a span of 8 bases. The CDR3 runs to 13 residues. CDR1 and CDR2 from the germline V gene are SGHDT and YYEEEE. In nucleotides, the CDR3 is TGTGCCAGCAGCTTGCCTCGGGGAGATACGCAGTATTTT. Translation: CASSLPRGDTQYF.

The V and J genes are TRBV28 and TRBJ2-2, with D maybe TRBD2 (5 bases). Germline assignment: CDR1 MDHEN and CDR2 SYDVKM. With 7 bases removed from V and 2 bases from J, the gap between germline ends came to 14 bases. The CDR3 has 15 residues. DNA of the CDR3: TGTGCCAGCAAGGGTTGGCGGGTTAACACCGGGGAGCTGTTTTTT. The encoded protein is CASKGWRVNTGELFF.

V gene TRBV2 combines with J gene TRBJ1-3; possibly TRBD1 for D (5 bases). Trimming pared 0 bases from V and 6 bases from J, leaving 9 bases between. Germline V gene data show CDR1 as SNHLY and CDR2 as FYNNEI. The CDR3 extends over 14 amino acids. CDR3 region: CASSEAGGANTIYF. In DNA form, the CDR3 reads TGTGCCAGCAGTGAAGCCGGGGGAGCAAACACCATATATTTT.

V gene TRBV9 combines with J gene TRBJ2-5; 16 positions match TRBD2. This CDR3 spans 16 amino acids. Germline V CDR1 and CDR2: SGDLS, YYNGEE. V dropped 3 bases and J dropped 4; count of bases not matched to a gene: 3. CDR3 in amino acids: CASSGGLAGGRETQYF. The DNA of the CDR3 is TGTGCCAGCAGCGGGGGACTAGCGGGAGGGCGAGAGACCCAGTACTTC.